The clone carrying this TCR beta chain was detected a few times. This specimen comes from a study of early T cells in non-severe SARS-CoV-2 infection. The V end was cut by 3 bases, the J end by 7 bases, with 15 bases between. Per the germline V gene, CDR1 is SGHVS and CDR2 is FQNEAQ. This CDR3 is 15 amino acids long. TCRdb called the 5' RACE reads again in MiXCR, with one record for every CDR3 protein. The sample has nearly 60,000 distinct CDR3 sequences, about 13% seen once. This clonotype was obtained from an adult who was a healthcare worker with PCR-confirmed SARS-CoV-2 infection or an uninfected control (not recorded which). The chain joins TRBV7-8 to TRBJ1-4, with D possibly matching TRBD1 (5 bases). Input material: whole blood. CDR3 DNA sequence: TGTGCCAGCAGCTTGGGGGATTCGGGCATTGAAAAACTGTTTTTT. Its protein is CASSLGDSGIEKLFF.